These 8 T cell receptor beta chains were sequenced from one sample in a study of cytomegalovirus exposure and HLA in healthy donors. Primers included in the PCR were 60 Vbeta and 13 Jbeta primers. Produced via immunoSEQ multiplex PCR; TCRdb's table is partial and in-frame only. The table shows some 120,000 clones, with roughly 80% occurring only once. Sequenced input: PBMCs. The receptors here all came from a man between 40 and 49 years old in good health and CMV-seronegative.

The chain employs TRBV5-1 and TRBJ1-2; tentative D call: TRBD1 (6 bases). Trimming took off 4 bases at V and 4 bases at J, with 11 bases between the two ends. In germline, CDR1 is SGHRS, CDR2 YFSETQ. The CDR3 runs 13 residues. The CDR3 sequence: CASSPQGTYGYTF. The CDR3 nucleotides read TGCGCCAGCAGCCCACAGGGTACCTATGGCTACACCTTC.

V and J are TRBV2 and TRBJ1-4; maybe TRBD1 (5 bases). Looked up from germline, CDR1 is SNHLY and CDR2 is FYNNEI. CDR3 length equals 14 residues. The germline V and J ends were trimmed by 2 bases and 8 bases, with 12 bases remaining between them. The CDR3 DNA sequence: TGTGCCAGCAGTGAACGGGGGGTTGGGGAAAAACTGTTTTTT. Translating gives CASSERGVGEKLFF.

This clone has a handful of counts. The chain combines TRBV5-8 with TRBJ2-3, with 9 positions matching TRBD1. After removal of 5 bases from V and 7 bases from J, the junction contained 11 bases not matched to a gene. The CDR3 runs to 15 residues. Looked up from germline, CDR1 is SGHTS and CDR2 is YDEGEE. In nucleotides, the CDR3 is TGTGCCAGCAGGGCCAGGGACAGGGACCCCTATACGCAGTATTTT. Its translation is CASRARDRDPYTQYF.

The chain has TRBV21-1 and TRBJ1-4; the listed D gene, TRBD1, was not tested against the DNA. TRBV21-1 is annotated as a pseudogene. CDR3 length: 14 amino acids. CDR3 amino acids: CASTPRKGREKLFF. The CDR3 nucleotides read TGTGCCAGCACCCCGAGGAAGGGGCGGGAAAAACTGTTTTTT.

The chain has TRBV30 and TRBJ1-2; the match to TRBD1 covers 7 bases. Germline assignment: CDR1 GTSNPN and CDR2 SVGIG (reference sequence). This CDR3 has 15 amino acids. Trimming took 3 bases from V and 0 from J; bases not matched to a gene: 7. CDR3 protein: CAWSGGQFSNYGYTF. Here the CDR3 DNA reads TGTGCCTGGAGCGGGGGACAGTTTTCTAACTATGGCTACACCTTC.

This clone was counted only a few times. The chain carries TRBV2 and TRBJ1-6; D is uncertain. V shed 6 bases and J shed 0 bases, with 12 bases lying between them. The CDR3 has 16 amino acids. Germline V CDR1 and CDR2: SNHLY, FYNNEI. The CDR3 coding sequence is TGTGCCAGCAGGCTGAGCGGGAGCTCCTATAATTCACCCCTCCACTTT. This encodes CASRLSGSSYNSPLHF. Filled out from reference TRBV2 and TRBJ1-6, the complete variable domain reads EPEVTQTPSHQVTQMGQEVILRCVPISNHLYFYWYRQILGQKVEFLVSFYNNEISEKSEIFDDQFSVERPDGSNFTLKIRSTKLEDSAMYFCASRLSGSSYNSPLHFGNGTRLTVT.

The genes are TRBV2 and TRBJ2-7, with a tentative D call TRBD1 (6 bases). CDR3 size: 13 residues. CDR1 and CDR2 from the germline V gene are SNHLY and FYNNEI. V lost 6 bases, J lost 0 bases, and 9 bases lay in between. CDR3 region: CASRWGPSYEQYF. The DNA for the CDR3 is TGTGCCAGCAGGTGGGGGCCCTCCTACGAGCAGTACTTC.

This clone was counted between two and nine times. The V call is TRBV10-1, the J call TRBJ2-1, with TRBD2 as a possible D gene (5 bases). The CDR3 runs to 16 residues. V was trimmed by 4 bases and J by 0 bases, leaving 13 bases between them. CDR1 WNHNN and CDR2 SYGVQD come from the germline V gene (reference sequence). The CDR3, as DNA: TGCGCCAGCAGTGGAAGACTACCATCCTCCTACAATGAGCAGTTCTTC. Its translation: CASSGRLPSSYNEQFF.